This T cell receptor (beta chain) derives from a study of technical replicates of blood from several donors. Sequencing used immunoSEQ multiplex PCR; TCRdb keeps in-frame clones, though not all of them. The repertoire consists of 65,000 to 90,000 clones, with nearly 99% occurring once and the leading ten covering around 0.2%. The sequence was obtained from a human donor in good health. Sequencing used T cells isolated from PBMCs.

This CDR3 reads CASGPLVGTYNEQFF. CDR3 DNA: TGTGCCAGCGGGCCACTAGTAGGTACCTACAATGAGCAGTTCTTC. This chain connects TRBV4-2 to TRBJ2-1, with TRBD2 as a possible D gene (5 bases). V lost 8 bases to trimming and J lost 2 bases, with 16 bases between them. The CDR3 totals 15 residues. The germline V gene encodes CDR1 LGHNA and CDR2 YNFKEQ.